The 17 T cell receptor beta chains reported below all come from one sample, sequenced in a study of blood T cell repertoires in COVID-19. Only in-frame clones appear in the TCRdb table, and some are missing; sequencing was by immunoSEQ multiplex PCR. Among 80,000 or so clones listed, roughly nine tenths were seen once. Source material: peripheral blood. These receptors were collected from a woman aged 45-59 years in a cohort sampled during active COVID-19.

The rearrangement links TRBV11-2 to TRBJ1-3; a possible D gene is TRBD1 (6 bases). CDR3 length: 16 amino acids. Trimming cost V 6 bases and J 3 bases, with 18 bases left between them. Germline-derived CDR1 and CDR2 are SGHAT and FQNNGV. In nucleotides, the CDR3 is TGTGCCAGCAGGACAAACAGGGAGCGAATTGGAAACACCATATATTTT. Protein: CASRTNRERIGNTIYF.

Only a few counts were recorded for this clone. V usage is TRBV30 and J usage is TRBJ1-1; TRBD1 aligns across 7 bases. V gave up 7 bases and J gave up 3 bases; unmatched junction bases: 11. The CDR3 totals 14 residues. From germline, CDR1 is GTSNPN and CDR2 SVGIG (reference sequence). The CDR3 nucleotides read TGTGCCTTGTCCGGCAGGGGGTTGTACACTGAAGCTTTCTTT. Amino acid sequence: CALSGRGLYTEAFF.

The gene calls are TRBV27 and TRBJ1-2; D might be TRBD1 (5 bases). Between the trimmed V and J ends, which lost 2 bases and 3 bases, there was a span of 13 bases. CDR1 is MNHEY and CDR2 is SMNVEV in the germline V gene (reference sequence). The CDR3 spans 15 residues. The chain's CDR3 is CASSLAWGGDYGYTF. CDR3 sequence (DNA): TGTGCCAGCAGTTTAGCGTGGGGAGGGGACTATGGCTACACCTTC.

The V and J genes are TRBV27 and TRBJ2-3; TRBD2 matches at 11 bases. Germline V lookup: CDR1 MNHEY, CDR2 SMNVEV (reference sequence). The CDR3 is 19 residues long. J gave up 1 base and V 0 bases, and 9 bases lay outside the gene matches. The CDR3 DNA follows: TGTGCCAGCAGTTTATCTAGCGGGAGGGCCATTTACGGCACAGATACGCAGTATTTT. It yields the protein CASSLSSGRAIYGTDTQYF.

V gene TRBV9 combines with J gene TRBJ1-4; D is unclear. The CDR3 runs 14 residues. CDR1 and CDR2 (germline): SGDLS, YYNGEE. V gave up 2 bases and J gave up 6 bases, with 11 bases separating them. CDR3: CASSVLWQDEKLFF. For the CDR3, the DNA is TGTGCCAGCAGCGTTTTGTGGCAGGATGAAAAACTGTTTTTT.

The V call is TRBV11-2, the J call TRBJ1-1; no reliable D call. The CDR3 runs to 13 residues. Trimming took 4 bases from V and 3 from J, leaving 9 bases between them. The V gene's germline CDR1 is SGHAT and CDR2 FQNNGV. CDR3 amino acids: CASSYSRDTEAFF. CDR3 nucleotide sequence: TGTGCCAGCAGCTACTCCCGGGACACTGAAGCTTTCTTT. The entire variable domain, with the rest obtained from reference TRBV11-2 and TRBJ1-1, is as follows: EAGVAQSPRYKIIEKRQSVAFWCNPISGHATLYWYQQILGQGPKLLIQFQNNGVVDDSQLPKDRFSAERLKGVDSTLKIQPAKLEDSAVYLCASSYSRDTEAFFGQGTRLTVV.

This clone has a single count. The J gene is TRBJ2-2, the V gene TRBV2, with D possibly being TRBD1 (6 bases). This CDR3 contains 14 residues. Germline loops: CDR1 SNHLY, CDR2 FYNNEI. Trimming cost V 8 bases and J 5 bases, with 15 bases left between them. CDR3 in DNA: TGTGCCAGCGATAAGACAGGCGGTACCGGGGAGCTGTTTTTT. It encodes CASDKTGGTGELFF.

The gene calls are TRBV10-2 and TRBJ2-7; no clear D. The CDR3 contains 12 residues. V gave up 2 bases and J gave up 6 bases, with 8 bases separating them. From germline, CDR1 is WSHSY and CDR2 SAAADI. CDR3 DNA: TGCGCCAGCAGTGAGCCCACCGGCGAGCAGTACTTC. Protein product: CASSEPTGEQYF.

The chain uses TRBV7-3 and TRBJ2-1; 7 bases fit TRBD1. The CDR3 length is 14 residues. V lost 5 bases and J lost 1; bases outside the gene matches: 2. The germline CDR1 and CDR2 sequences are SGHTA and FQGTGA. DNA for the CDR3: TGTGCCAGCAGCGCCAGGGGGTCCTACAATGAGCAGTTCTTC. Residues: CASSARGSYNEQFF.

The chain combines TRBV3-1 (or the pseudogene TRBV3-2) with TRBJ2-7; 7 nucleotides match TRBD2. The germline gives CDR1 LGHDT, CDR2 YNNKEL (reference sequence). The CDR3 spans 13 residues. V gave up 5 bases and J gave up 3 bases; unmatched junction bases: 4. The CDR3 DNA is TGTGCCAGCAGCTCCTCGGGGGGCTACGAGCAGTACTTC. Its protein is CASSSSGGYEQYF.

This chain joins TRBV12-3 or TRBV12-4 and TRBJ1-2, with 8 bases matching TRBD1. V shed 5 bases, J shed 6 bases, and the junction held 5 bases outside the gene matches. The CDR3 sequence is 13 residues long. CDR3 residues: CASSTQGANGYTF. The CDR3 nucleotides are TGTGCCAGCAGTACTCAGGGGGCTAATGGCTACACCTTC.

This chain joins TRBV5-1 and TRBJ2-7; 9 bases are shared with TRBD1. V gave up 4 bases and J gave up 8 bases; unmatched junction bases: 10. This CDR3 has 14 residues. Germline V gene data show CDR1 as SGHRS and CDR2 as YFSETQ. CDR3 protein: CASSDGQGRNKQYF. The CDR3 DNA sequence: TGCGCCAGCAGCGACGGACAGGGGCGGAACAAGCAGTACTTC.

The chain links TRBV11-2 to TRBJ2-7; the match to TRBD1 covers 7 bases. CDR1 is SGHAT, CDR2 FQNNGV, per germline. The CDR3 has 15 amino acids. V trimming: 5 bases; J trimming: 4 bases; junction bases outside the gene matches: 11. CDR3 loop: CASSLTGVGSYEQYF. The CDR3 region has the DNA TGTGCCAGCAGCCTTACAGGGGTAGGAAGTTACGAGCAGTACTTC.

The V gene is TRBV10-3, the J gene TRBJ2-2; TRBD2 aligns across 9 bases. The CDR3 runs 14 residues. V was pared by 7 bases and J by 1 base, with 1 base of the junction left unmatched. Germline-derived CDR1 and CDR2 are ENHRY and SYGVKD. CDR3 in amino acids: CAITSGVNTGELFF. CDR3 sequence (DNA): TGTGCCATCACTAGCGGGGTGAACACCGGGGAGCTGTTTTTT.

This clone was seen just once. This chain uses TRBV28 with TRBJ2-1; possibly TRBD2 for D (5 bases). V was cut by 3 bases and J by 6 bases, with 21 bases left in between. Germline CDR1 MDHEN, CDR2 SYDVKM. This CDR3 comprises 17 residues. The CDR3 DNA sequence: TGTGCCAGCAGTTTCCCCCCCGCGGGCGGGTGGGGCAATGAGCAGTTCTTC. Protein: CASSFPPAGGWGNEQFF.

This rearrangement joins TRBV2 to TRBJ2-6; D not resolved. CDR3 size: 14 residues. The V and J ends lost 8 bases and 2 bases respectively, with 10 bases between them. Germline V gene sequence: CDR1 SNHLY, CDR2 FYNNEI. For the CDR3, the DNA is TGTGCCAGCGGGCCTTGGGCTGGGGCCAACGTCCTGACTTTC. Its translation is CASGPWAGANVLTF.

The rearrangement uses TRBV19 and TRBJ1-2; no firm D call. The CDR3 runs to 17 residues. Germline V CDR1 and CDR2: LNHDA, SQIVND (reference sequence). V lost 4 bases and J 8 bases, leaving 26 bases between the germline ends. In nucleotides, the CDR3 is TGTGCCAGTAGTACAGTCCCCGTTATTGATTCCCTGCTGGGCTACACCTTC. It is translated as CASSTVPVIDSLLGYTF. The full variable domain, completed using reference TRBV19 and TRBJ1-2, is DGGITQSPKYLFRKEGQNVTLSCEQNLNHDAMYWYRQDPGQGLRLIYYSQIVNDFQKGDIAEGYSVSREKKESFPLTVTSAQKNPTAFYLCASSTVPVIDSLLGYTFGSGTRLTVV.